This T cell receptor beta chain was recorded in a study of graft-versus-host responses after intestinal transplantation. Study context: Recipients were given multivisceral, liver-intestinal, or isolated intestinal transplants. The study, taken as a whole, reports: Early after transplant, HvG clones declined as circulating GvH clones peaked. The marrow of recipients harbored GvH clones, and ileum or blood showed some of them first.

After removal of 0 bases from V and 10 bases from J, the junction contained 6 bases not matched to a gene. Germline assignment: CDR1 SQVTM and CDR2 ANQGSEA. The CDR3 covers 13 residues. Method: immunoSEQ multiplex PCR; TCRdb's copy keeps in-frame clones and lacks some. The data show some 70,000 clones, approximately 92% seen once. Regarding this clone: Its antigen is unidentified.

Bone marrow aspirates were taken post-transplant, from the posterior iliac crest or another site. The specimen was bone marrow, collected almost 750 days after intestinal transplantation. This receptor was taken from a human patient who received an intestinal transplant, so some T cells may come from the graft donor. This rearrangement joins TRBV29-1 to TRBJ2-3; 8 positions match TRBD1. CDR3 protein: CSVEDSAGGAQYF. The CDR3 nucleotides read TGCAGCGTTGAAGATTCTGCAGGGGGCGCGCAGTATTTT.